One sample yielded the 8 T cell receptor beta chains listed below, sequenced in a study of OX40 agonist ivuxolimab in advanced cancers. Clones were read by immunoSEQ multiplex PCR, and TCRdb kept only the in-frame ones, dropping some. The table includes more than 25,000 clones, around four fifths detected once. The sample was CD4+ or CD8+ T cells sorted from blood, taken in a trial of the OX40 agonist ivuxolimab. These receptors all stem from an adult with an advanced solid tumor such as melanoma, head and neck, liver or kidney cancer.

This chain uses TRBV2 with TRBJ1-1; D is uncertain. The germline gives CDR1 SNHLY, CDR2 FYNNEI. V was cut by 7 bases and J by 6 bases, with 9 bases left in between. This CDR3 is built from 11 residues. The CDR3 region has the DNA TGTGCCAGCATACAAAGGCCTGAAGCTTTCTTT. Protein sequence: CASIQRPEAFF.

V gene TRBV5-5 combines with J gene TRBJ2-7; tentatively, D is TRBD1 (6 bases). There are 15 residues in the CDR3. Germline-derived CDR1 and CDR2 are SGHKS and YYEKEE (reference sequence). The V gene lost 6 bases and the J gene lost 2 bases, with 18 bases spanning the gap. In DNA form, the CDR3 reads TGTGCCAGCACCACTCGGGACACAGGGACCTACGAGCAGTACTTC. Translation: CASTTRDTGTYEQYF.

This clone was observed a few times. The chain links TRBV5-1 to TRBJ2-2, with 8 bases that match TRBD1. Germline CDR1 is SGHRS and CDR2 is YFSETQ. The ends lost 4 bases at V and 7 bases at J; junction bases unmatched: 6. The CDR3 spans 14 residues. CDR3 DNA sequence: TGCGCCAGCAGCCCGGACAGGGTCGGCGGGGAGCTGTTTTTT. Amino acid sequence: CASSPDRVGGELFF.

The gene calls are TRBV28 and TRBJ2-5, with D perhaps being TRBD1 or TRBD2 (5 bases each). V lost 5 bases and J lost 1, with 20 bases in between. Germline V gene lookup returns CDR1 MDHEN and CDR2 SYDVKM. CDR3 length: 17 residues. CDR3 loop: CASSNRLGAVGQETQYF. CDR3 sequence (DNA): TGTGCCAGCAGTAACCGCCTCGGGGCGGTTGGCCAAGAGACCCAGTACTTC.

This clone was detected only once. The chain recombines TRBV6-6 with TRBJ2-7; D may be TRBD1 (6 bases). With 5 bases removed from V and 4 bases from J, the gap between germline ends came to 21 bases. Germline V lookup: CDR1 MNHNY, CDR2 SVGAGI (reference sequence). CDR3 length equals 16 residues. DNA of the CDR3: TGTGCCAGCAGTCATAATCCCGGGACAATCCTTTACGAGCAGTACTTC. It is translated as CASSHNPGTILYEQYF.

DNA of the CDR3: TGTGCCAGCAGTTTCGTGACAGGGGCTCTCCCCTACGAGCAGTACTTC. Amino acid sequence: CASSFVTGALPYEQYF. The J gene is TRBJ2-7, the V gene TRBV2; 8 positions match TRBD1. From germline, CDR1 is SNHLY and CDR2 FYNNEI. Trimming removed 5 bases from V and 2 bases from J; junction bases left unmatched: 11. This CDR3 contains 16 residues.

CDR3 residues: CASSPLQLAGGGNEQFF. CDR3 DNA: TGTGCCAGCAGCCCGCTTCAACTAGCGGGGGGGGGTAATGAGCAGTTCTTC. This chain joins TRBV11-2 and TRBJ2-1; 13 bases map to TRBD2. CDR3 length equals 17 residues. After removal of 5 bases from V and 7 bases from J, the junction contained 11 bases not matched to a gene. Germline CDR1 SGHAT, CDR2 FQNNGV.

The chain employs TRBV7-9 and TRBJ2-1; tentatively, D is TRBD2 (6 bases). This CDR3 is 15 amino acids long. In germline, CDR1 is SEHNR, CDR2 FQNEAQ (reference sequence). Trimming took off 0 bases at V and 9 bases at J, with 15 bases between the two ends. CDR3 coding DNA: TGTGCCAGCAGCTTAGCCAGAGGGAGGTGGAGTGAGCAGTTCTTC. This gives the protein CASSLARGRWSEQFF.